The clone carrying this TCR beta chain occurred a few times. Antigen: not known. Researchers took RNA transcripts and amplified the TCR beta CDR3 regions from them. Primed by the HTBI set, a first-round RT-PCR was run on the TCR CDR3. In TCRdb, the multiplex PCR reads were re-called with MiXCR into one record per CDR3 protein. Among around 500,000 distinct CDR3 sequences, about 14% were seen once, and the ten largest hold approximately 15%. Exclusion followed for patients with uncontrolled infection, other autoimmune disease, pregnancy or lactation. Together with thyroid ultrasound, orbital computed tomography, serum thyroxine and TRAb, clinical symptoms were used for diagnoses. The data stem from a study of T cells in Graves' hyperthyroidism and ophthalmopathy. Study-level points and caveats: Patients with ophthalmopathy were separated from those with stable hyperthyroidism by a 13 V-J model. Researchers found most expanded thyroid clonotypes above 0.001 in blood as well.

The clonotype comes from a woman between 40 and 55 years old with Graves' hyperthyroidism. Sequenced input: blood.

CDR3 nucleotide sequence: TGCAGCGTTAGGCCTAGCGGATCCTACGAGCAGTACTTC. Encoded protein: CSVRPSGSYEQYF. The chain uses TRBV29-1 and TRBJ2-7, with 7 bases that match TRBD2. The length of the CDR3 is 13 residues. Germline V gene sequence: CDR1 SQVTM, CDR2 ANQGSEA. V was pared by 5 bases and J by 1 base, with 5 bases of the junction left unmatched.